The clone carrying this TCR beta chain was seen only a few times. Its antigen is currently unknown. Germline lookup yields CDR1 MDHEN and CDR2 SYDVKM. J was trimmed by 7 bases and V by 8 bases; bases with no gene match: 14. The CDR3 totals 15 residues. This sample stems from a study of T-cell reconstitution after alpha-beta-depleted transplantation in children. General study points: Newly produced T cells mostly provided counts and TCRbeta diversity after one year, as hyperexpanded clones declined. Surviving thymic progenitors and recipient T cells were the source of high TCRbeta diversity at day 60 in some patients.

A library of TCRbeta sequences, prepared with unique molecular identifiers, was generated. TCRdb itself ran the PCR reads through MiXCR, one entry per CDR3 protein. The data show hundreds of thousands of distinct CDR3 sequences, 15% to 20% seen once. The V and J genes are TRBV28 and TRBJ1-5; TRBD1 matches at 7 bases. The specimen comprised PBMCs, mostly from graft donor cells, sampled 360 days after TCRalphabeta/CD19-depleted stem cell transplant. This sequence was found in a male patient between 2 and 10 years old who had a stem cell transplant for acute lymphoblastic leukemia, so the T cells may come from the graft donor. As DNA, the CDR3 is TGTGCCAGCGATCCTCTTGGACAGGCAGGGCAGCCCCAGCATTTT. This sequence encodes CASDPLGQAGQPQHF.